These 21 T cell receptor beta chains were sequenced from one sample in a study of beta chain features in type 1 diabetes. The study reverse transcribed the entire isolated RNA, so it sequenced expressed TCRB transcripts. This table comes from immunoSEQ multiplex PCR, and its TCRdb copy is limited to in-frame clones, with some not included. The table has 150,000 to 160,000 clones, over 8.5% seen once. The sequencing input was central memory CD4+ T cells from blood. Receptors originate from a man between 18 and 35 years old in good health.

This clone came up a few times. The V and J genes are TRBV7-2 and TRBJ2-7; 7 bases match TRBD1. The CDR3 length is 14 residues. The junction had 6 bases not matched to a gene; V was cut back by 4 bases and J by 3 bases. CDR1 and CDR2 (germline): SGHTA, FQGNSA. The CDR3 here is CASSSRQGGYEQYF. As DNA, the CDR3 is TGTGCCAGCAGCTCTCGACAGGGCGGCTACGAGCAGTACTTC.

The rearrangement links TRBV7-9 to TRBJ2-7; D is tentatively TRBD1 or TRBD2 (5 bases each). V lost 3 bases and J 9 bases, leaving 15 bases between the germline ends. The V gene's germline CDR1 is SEHNR and CDR2 FQNEAQ (reference sequence). This CDR3 contains 13 residues. CDR3 coding DNA: TGTGCCAGCAGCTTGGGGACGGTTCACGCGCAGTACTTC. It encodes CASSLGTVHAQYF.

The rearrangement uses TRBV7-3 and TRBJ2-4; D is possibly TRBD2 (5 bases). Germline V gives CDR1 SGHTA, CDR2 FQGTGA. This CDR3 has 15 residues. Deletions cut 5 bases from V and 3 bases from J, with 14 bases between. The CDR3 DNA reads as TGTGCCAGCAGCCCCAGTCCCGGGGACAAAAACATTCAGTACTTC. This translates into CASSPSPGDKNIQYF.

In its sample, this clone was seen a few times. The chain has TRBV4-3 and TRBJ2-3; 9 positions match TRBD2. The V gene's germline CDR1 is LGHNA and CDR2 YSLEER. This CDR3 has 17 amino acids. Trimming at V came to 0 bases and at J to 2 bases, leaving 6 bases not matched to a gene. The CDR3: CASSQERGGGATDTQYF. The CDR3 DNA sequence: TGCGCCAGCAGCCAAGAAAGAGGCGGGGGGGCCACAGATACGCAGTATTTT.

This clone was seen repeatedly, ten times or more. This chain joins TRBV7-2 and TRBJ2-5, with D possibly being TRBD2 (6 bases). This CDR3 comprises 14 residues. CDR1 SGHTA and CDR2 FQGNSA come from the germline V gene. Trimming left V 3 bases short and J 5 bases short, with 13 bases between. CDR3 bases: TGTGCCAGCAGCTTTGGACGGGGGACTGAGACCCAGTACTTC. This gives the protein CASSFGRGTETQYF.

This rearrangement joins TRBV29-1 to TRBJ2-6; D unresolved. The germline V gene has CDR1 SQVTM and CDR2 ANQGSEA. V shed 3 bases and J shed 0 bases, with 6 bases lying between them. The CDR3 has 14 amino acids. The CDR3 DNA reads as TGCAGCGTTGACAGCCACTCTGGGGCCAACGTCCTGACTTTC. Its protein is CSVDSHSGANVLTF. The whole variable domain, remainder taken from reference TRBV29-1 and TRBJ2-6, is SAVISQKPSRDICQRGTSLTIQCQVDSQVTMMFWYRQQPGQSLTLIATANQGSEATYESGFVIDKFPISRPNLTFSTLTVSNMSPEDSSIYLCSVDSHSGANVLTFGAGSRLTVL.

This clone appeared a few times. This sequence joins TRBV15 and TRBJ1-5; TRBD1 is a possible D gene (5 bases). CDR1 and CDR2 from the germline V gene are LNHNV and YYDKDF (reference sequence). The CDR3 covers 18 residues. V dropped 5 bases and J dropped 2 bases, with 22 bases sitting between them. CDR3 region: CATSPPPRGRRGNQPQHF. The DNA of the CDR3 is TGTGCCACCAGCCCCCCTCCTAGGGGAAGGAGGGGCAATCAGCCCCAGCATTTT.

The V and J genes are TRBV6-6 and TRBJ2-7; no reliable D call. The CDR3 is 13 amino acids. V was pared by 8 bases and J by 4 bases, with 15 bases between. Germline CDR1 reads MNHNY; CDR2 reads SVGAGI (reference sequence). CDR3 protein: CASVRGPNYEQYF. Written as DNA, the CDR3 is TGTGCCAGCGTGAGAGGCCCGAATTACGAGCAGTACTTC.

This rearrangement joins TRBV18 to TRBJ2-2; D is tentatively TRBD1 or TRBD2 (5 bases each). The CDR3 consists of 14 residues. V shed 2 bases and J shed 4 bases, with 8 bases lying between them. Germline V lookup: CDR1 KGHSH, CDR2 LQKENI. CDR3 in DNA: TGTGCCAGCTCACCAGTGAGGGGCACCGGGGAGCTGTTTTTT. Its protein product is CASSPVRGTGELFF.

This clone appeared a few times. The chain couples TRBV7-2 to TRBJ1-6, with 7 bases that match TRBD1. The CDR3 is 15 residues long. V shed 8 bases, J shed 4 bases, and the junction held 8 bases outside the gene matches. From germline, CDR1 is SGHTA and CDR2 FQGNSA. CDR3 loop: CASHRQGGYNSPLHF. CDR3 DNA: TGTGCCAGCCACCGACAGGGAGGATATAATTCACCCCTCCACTTT.

The chain employs TRBV7-2 and TRBJ1-2; D uncertain. Germline CDR1 is SGHTA and CDR2 is FQGNSA. Between the trimmed V and J ends, which lost 1 base and 2 bases, there was a span of 2 bases. The CDR3 is 12 residues long. CDR3 amino acids: CASSLVNYGYTF. The CDR3 nucleotides read TGTGCCAGCAGCTTAGTGAACTATGGCTACACCTTC.

This chain joins TRBV18 and TRBJ1-6; D gene uncertain. Trimming removed 3 bases from V and 10 bases from J, with 13 bases in between. The germline CDR1 and CDR2 sequences are KGHSH and LQKENI. The CDR3 runs to 14 residues. CDR3 sequence (DNA): TGTGCCAGCTCACCGAAGGAGCTGGGGTCACCCCTCCACTTT. Protein: CASSPKELGSPLHF.

A few counts support this clone. The V call is TRBV6-6, the J call TRBJ2-7, with 9 bases aligning to TRBD1. The CDR3 has 14 residues. V dropped 7 bases and J dropped 4; count of bases not matched to a gene: 8. The germline V gene encodes CDR1 MNHNY and CDR2 SVGAGI (reference sequence). The CDR3 DNA sequence: TGTGCCAGCATCTTGGGACAGGGTTATTACGAGCAGTACTTC. Its protein is CASILGQGYYEQYF.

The CDR3 reads CASSPQGLAKETQYF. Written as DNA, the CDR3 is TGTGCCAGCAGCCCCCAGGGACTAGCCAAGGAGACCCAGTACTTC. V usage is TRBV7-2 and J usage is TRBJ2-5, with 9 nucleotides matching TRBD2. Trimming removed 5 bases from V and 5 bases from J; junction bases left unmatched: 9. This CDR3 contains 15 residues. Germline values: CDR1 SGHTA, CDR2 FQGNSA.

The genes are TRBV4-1 and TRBJ2-3; D perhaps matches TRBD1 (5 bases). Per germline, CDR1 MGHRA and CDR2 YSYEKL. V shed 5 bases and J shed 2 bases, with 8 bases lying between them. The CDR3 is made up of 13 amino acids. CDR3 DNA sequence: TGCGCCAGCAGCACAGGAGACACAGATACGCAGTATTTT. This codes for CASSTGDTDTQYF.

This clone was seen a few times. V and J are TRBV5-1 and TRBJ2-5; TRBD1 aligns across 8 bases. V lost 4 bases, J lost 2 bases, and 7 bases stayed unmatched. Per the germline V gene, CDR1 is SGHRS and CDR2 is YFSETQ. The CDR3 consists of 15 residues. CDR3 sequence: CASSRTTGEQETQYF. The CDR3 bases are TGCGCCAGCAGCCGGACGACAGGGGAACAAGAGACCCAGTACTTC.

This clone was recorded a few times. The CDR3 coding sequence is TGTGCCAGCAGCCCGCCGGGGCGGGATGAGCAGTTCTTC. This gives the protein CASSPPGRDEQFF. The chain is built from TRBV7-3 and TRBJ2-1, with D possibly being TRBD1 or TRBD2 (5 bases each). This CDR3 has 13 residues. CDR1 SGHTA and CDR2 FQGTGA come from the germline V gene. V was trimmed by 5 bases and J by 8 bases, leaving 13 bases between them. The complete variable domain, with remaining parts taken from reference TRBV7-3 and TRBJ2-1, reads GAGVSQTPSNKVTEKGKYVELRCDPISGHTALYWYRQSLGQGPEFLIYFQGTGAADDSGLPNDRFFAVRPEGSVSTLKIQRTERGDSAVYLCASSPPGRDEQFFGPGTRLTVL.

This clone showed up many times. The V gene is TRBV29-1, the J gene TRBJ1-5, with TRBD1 matching 7 bases. The trim removed 7 bases at V and 3 bases at J, leaving 6 bases unmatched. The CDR3 has 13 amino acids. Looked up from germline, CDR1 is SQVTM and CDR2 is ANQGSEA. CDR3 sequence: CSAVTGINQPQHF. The CDR3 coding sequence is TGCAGCGCCGTGACAGGGATCAATCAGCCCCAGCATTTT. The variable domain in full, completed from reference TRBV29-1 and TRBJ1-5, reads SAVISQKPSRDICQRGTSLTIQCQVDSQVTMMFWYRQQPGQSLTLIATANQGSEATYESGFVIDKFPISRPNLTFSTLTVSNMSPEDSSIYLCSAVTGINQPQHFGDGTRLSIL.

The rearrangement uses TRBV11-2 and TRBJ2-2; the match to TRBD2 covers 13 bases. Germline CDR1 is SGHAT and CDR2 is FQNNGV. With V trimmed by 1 base and J by 5 bases, 1 base remained unmatched. This CDR3 has 16 amino acids. The CDR3 protein is CASSLAGLAGTGELFF. Here the CDR3 DNA reads TGTGCCAGCAGCTTAGCGGGACTAGCGGGAACCGGGGAGCTGTTTTTT.

In its sample, this clone was seen a few times. The same CDR3 arises from other DNA sequences in this sample as well. The rearrangement joins TRBV18 to TRBJ2-7; D gene uncertain. There are 12 residues in the CDR3. The V gene's germline CDR1 is KGHSH and CDR2 LQKENI. V dropped 3 bases and J dropped 4 bases, with 7 bases sitting between them. As DNA, the CDR3 is TGTGCCAGCTCACCTTACAGTTACGAGCAGTACTTC. The encoded protein is CASSPYSYEQYF. Filled out from reference TRBV18 and TRBJ2-7, the complete variable domain reads NAGVMQNPRHLVRRRGQEARLRCSPMKGHSHVYWYRQLPEEGLKFMVYLQKENIIDESGMPKERFSAEFPKEGPSILRIQQVVRGDSAAYFCASSPYSYEQYFGPGTRLTVT.

This clone was counted a few times. The chain uses TRBV25-1 and TRBJ1-4; no clear D. The germline CDR1 and CDR2 sequences are MGHDK and SYGVNS. V shed 6 bases and J shed 8 bases, with 16 bases lying between them. The CDR3 spans 14 residues. CDR3 sequence: CASSDDKSGEKLFF. CDR3 DNA: TGTGCCAGCAGCGACGACAAATCAGGAGAAAAACTGTTTTTT.